Presented here are 21 T cell receptor beta chains from one specimen sequenced in a study of cytomegalovirus exposure and HLA in healthy donors. The PCR employed 60 Vbeta primers together with 13 Jbeta primers. Method: immunoSEQ multiplex PCR; TCRdb's copy keeps in-frame clones and lacks some. The data show under 200,000 clones, about 88% seen once. Source material: PBMCs. The receptor source for this set is a woman aged 25 to 39 in good health and CMV-seronegative.

The gene calls are TRBV28 and TRBJ2-1, with D perhaps matching TRBD2 (6 bases). CDR1 MDHEN and CDR2 SYDVKM come from the germline V gene. Trimming shortened V by 1 base and J by 6 bases, and 13 bases separated the two germline ends. The CDR3 has 15 amino acids. The CDR3 region is CASSLFSGEVNEQFF. The CDR3 DNA sequence: TGTGCCAGCAGTTTATTTTCGGGAGAGGTCAATGAGCAGTTCTTC.

The chain employs TRBV21-1 and TRBJ1-1; TRBD1 is taken as the D call from the table, unchecked against the DNA. TRBV21-1 is a known pseudogene. The CDR3 runs 17 residues. Written as DNA, the CDR3 is TGTGCCAGCATCGGGTTCGAAGTAGACAGGGTGGGAACTGAAGCTTTCTTT. This translates into CASIGFEVDRVGTEAFF.

CDR3: CASSWDRLNYGYTF. In DNA, the CDR3 is TGTGCCAGCAGCTGGGACAGACTGAACTATGGCTACACCTTC. This sequence joins TRBV5-4 and TRBJ1-2; 7 bases match TRBD1. Germline trimming cut 3 bases from V and 2 bases from J; bases unmatched to any gene: 4. The CDR3 extends over 14 amino acids. Germline CDR1 and CDR2: SGHNT and YYREEE (reference sequence).

The chain uses TRBV5-5 and TRBJ1-2; possibly TRBD1 for D (5 bases). The germline gives CDR1 SGHKS, CDR2 YYEKEE (reference sequence). V was clipped by 0 bases and J by 7 bases, with 7 bases between them. This CDR3 comprises 12 residues. The chain's CDR3 is CASSLVRAGYTF. The DNA for the CDR3 is TGTGCCAGCAGCTTGGTCAGGGCTGGCTACACCTTC.

This sequence joins TRBV2 and TRBJ2-5, with 12 nucleotides matching TRBD2. J lost 5 bases, V lost 11 bases, and 9 bases had no gene match. The CDR3 has 14 residues. CDR1 and CDR2 from the germline V gene are SNHLY and FYNNEI. CDR3 sequence: CASRTSGNSETQYF. CDR3 nucleotides: TGTGCCTCCCGGACTAGCGGGAATAGCGAGACCCAGTACTTC.

The chain carries TRBV5-1 and TRBJ1-1; no firm D call. V was shortened by 4 bases and J by 0 bases, with 16 bases between the two germline ends. CDR1 is SGHRS, CDR2 YFSETQ, per germline. This CDR3 contains 16 residues. This CDR3 reads CASSIAGIDLNTEAFF. CDR3 nucleotide sequence: TGCGCCAGCAGCATCGCGGGGATTGACTTGAACACTGAAGCTTTCTTT.

CDR3 residues: CASRPLGGEKLFF. CDR3 bases: TGTGCCAGCAGACCTCTGGGGGGTGAAAAACTGTTTTTT. V gene TRBV27 combines with J gene TRBJ1-4; D is perhaps TRBD1 (5 bases). The CDR3 runs 13 residues. The V gene lost 6 bases and the J gene lost 7 bases, with 12 bases spanning the gap. The germline CDR1 and CDR2 sequences are MNHEY and SMNVEV (reference sequence).

The J gene is TRBJ1-1, the V gene TRBV27, with D tentatively TRBD1 (5 bases). Per germline, CDR1 MNHEY and CDR2 SMNVEV (reference sequence). Trimming pared 8 bases from V and 2 bases from J, leaving 18 bases between. The CDR3 spans 15 residues. The CDR3 region is CASQTKLGGNTEAFF. In nucleotides, the CDR3 is TGTGCCAGCCAAACGAAACTCGGGGGAAACACTGAAGCTTTCTTT.

This clone was observed a handful of times. This chain joins TRBV5-1 and TRBJ1-3, with TRBD1 matching over 9 bases. The CDR3 loop spans 16 amino acids. Per germline, CDR1 SGHRS and CDR2 YFSETQ. With 4 bases clipped from V and 0 bases from J, the junction kept 5 bases outside the gene matches. The CDR3 loop reads CASSRGQGPSGNTIYF. The CDR3 DNA reads as TGCGCCAGCAGCAGGGGACAGGGACCCTCTGGAAACACCATATATTTT.

In this sample, this clone turned up once. This chain uses TRBV5-6 with TRBJ2-5; possibly TRBD2 for D (6 bases). Looked up from germline, CDR1 is SGHDT and CDR2 is YYEEEE. This CDR3 spans 15 amino acids. The ends were cut back, 0 bases at V and 1 base at J, with 10 bases in the middle. The CDR3 region has the DNA TGTGCCAGCAGCTTGGTGGACGGGAGCCAAGAGACCCAGTACTTC. Translated: CASSLVDGSQETQYF.

The gene calls are TRBV27 and TRBJ1-2, with 8 positions matching TRBD1. This CDR3 contains 15 residues. With V trimmed by 2 bases and J by 6 bases, 8 bases remained unmatched. Looked up from germline, CDR1 is MNHEY and CDR2 is SMNVEV (reference sequence). CDR3 DNA: TGTGCCAGCAGTTTAGGAGCAGGGGGCTTGGATGGCTACACCTTC. This sequence encodes CASSLGAGGLDGYTF.

The J gene is TRBJ1-2, the V gene TRBV5-1; D perhaps matches TRBD1 (6 bases). Looked up from germline, CDR1 is SGHRS and CDR2 is YFSETQ. The CDR3 sequence is 13 residues long. The V end was cut by 4 bases, the J end by 8 bases, with 15 bases between. The CDR3 DNA reads TGCGCCAGCAGCCCCCTCACAGGGTTCGGCTACACCTTC. Translating it yields CASSPLTGFGYTF.

The CDR3 sequence: CASTLGSAYSPLHF. As DNA, the CDR3 is TGTGCCAGCACCCTTGGGTCAGCGTATTCACCCCTCCACTTT. This chain connects TRBV2 to TRBJ1-6; D gene uncertain. From germline, CDR1 is SNHLY and CDR2 FYNNEI. Trimming left V 7 bases short and J 8 bases short, with 15 bases between. This CDR3 region has 14 residues.

The rearrangement uses TRBV18 and TRBJ1-5; TRBD1 is a possible D gene (6 bases). Trimming took 3 bases from V and 7 from J, leaving 13 bases between them. In germline, CDR1 is KGHSH, CDR2 LQKENI. CDR3 length: 14 residues. The CDR3 loop reads CASSPTGKEQPQHF. CDR3 coding DNA: TGTGCCAGCTCACCTACAGGGAAAGAGCAGCCCCAGCATTTT.

The genes are TRBV7-2 and TRBJ2-7, with TRBD1 matching 9 bases. The trim removed 4 bases at V and 7 bases at J, leaving 8 bases unmatched. The length of the CDR3 is 14 residues. Per germline, CDR1 SGHTA and CDR2 FQGNSA. The CDR3 loop is CASSSRRDRVEQYF. Written as DNA, the CDR3 is TGTGCCAGCAGCTCCAGACGGGACAGGGTTGAGCAGTACTTC. Full variable domain (rest looked up from reference TRBV7-2 and TRBJ2-7): GAGVSQSPSNKVTEKGKDVELRCDPISGHTALYWYRQSLGQGLEFLIYFQGNSAPDKSGLPSDRFSAERTGGSVSTLTIQRTQQEDSAVYLCASSSRRDRVEQYFGPGTRLTVT.

The genes are TRBV5-1 and TRBJ2-7; 14 positions match TRBD2. The germline V gene encodes CDR1 SGHRS and CDR2 YFSETQ. The CDR3 consists of 18 residues. With V trimmed by 3 bases and J by 5 bases, 13 bases remained unmatched. CDR3 sequence (DNA): TGCGCCAGCAGCTCTCCTCCCAGACTAGCGGGGGGGCTGAACGAGCAGTACTTC. Translation: CASSSPPRLAGGLNEQYF.

The J gene is TRBJ2-1, the V gene TRBV11-1; D gene unclear. V lost 5 bases, J lost 6 bases, and 5 bases lay in between. The CDR3 is 11 amino acids. Germline CDR1 is SGHAT and CDR2 is FQDESV (reference sequence). CDR3 sequence (DNA): TGTGCCAGCAGCAGGAGCAATGAGCAGTTCTTC. This translates into CASSRSNEQFF. The entire variable domain, with the rest obtained from reference TRBV11-1 and TRBJ2-1, is as follows: EAEVAQSPRYKITEKSQAVAFWCDPISGHATLYWYRQILGQGPELLVQFQDESVVDDSQLPKDRFSAERLKGVDSTLKIQPAELGDSAMYLCASSRSNEQFFGPGTRLTVL.

The chain joins TRBV28 to TRBJ1-4; 8 nucleotides agree with TRBD1. CDR3 length: 15 residues. The V gene end was trimmed by 5 bases and the J gene end by 8 bases; junction bases not matched to a gene: 10. Germline CDR1 and CDR2: MDHEN and SYDVKM. The chain's CDR3 is CASSGGTGRGEKLFF. The CDR3 nucleotides are TGTGCCAGCAGTGGAGGGACAGGCAGGGGGGAAAAACTGTTTTTT.

In DNA, the CDR3 is TGTGCCACCAGCAGAGATCGGGACAGGGGTTTGGCCGGGGAGCTGTTTTTT. The encoded protein is CATSRDRDRGLAGELFF. The chain links TRBV15 to TRBJ2-2, with 10 bases fitting TRBD1. The junction had 7 bases not matched to a gene; V was cut back by 0 bases and J by 6 bases. The CDR3 has 17 amino acids. Germline CDR1 is LNHNV and CDR2 is YYDKDF (reference sequence).

The chain couples TRBV13 to TRBJ2-5, with D possibly being TRBD2 (7 bases). The CDR3 is 15 residues long. Per the germline V gene, CDR1 is PRHDT and CDR2 is FYEKMQ (reference sequence). Trimming cost V 3 bases and J 1 base, with 12 bases left between them. This CDR3 reads CASSLGGPVQETQYF. The CDR3 nucleotides are TGTGCCAGCAGCTTGGGGGGGCCGGTCCAAGAGACCCAGTACTTC.

For the CDR3, the DNA is TGTGCCAGCAGCTCCAGGGTCTACGAGCAGTACTTC. This gives the protein CASSSRVYEQYF. The chain employs TRBV7-8 and TRBJ2-7, with a weak D call TRBD1 (5 bases). Trimming cost V 4 bases and J 3 bases, with 7 bases left between them. This CDR3 contains 12 residues. The germline V gene encodes CDR1 SGHVS and CDR2 FQNEAQ.